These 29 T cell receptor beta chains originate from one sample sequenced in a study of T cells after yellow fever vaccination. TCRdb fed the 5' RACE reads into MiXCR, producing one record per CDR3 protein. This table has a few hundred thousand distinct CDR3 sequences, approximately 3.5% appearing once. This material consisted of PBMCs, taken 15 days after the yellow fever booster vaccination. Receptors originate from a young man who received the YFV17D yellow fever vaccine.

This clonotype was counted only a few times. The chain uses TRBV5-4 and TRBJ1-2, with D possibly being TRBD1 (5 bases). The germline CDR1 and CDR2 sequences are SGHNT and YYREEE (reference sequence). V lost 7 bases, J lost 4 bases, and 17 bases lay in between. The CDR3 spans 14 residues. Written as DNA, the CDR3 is TGTGCCAGCGGACCGGGGGGTTCGGGCTATGGCTACACCTTC. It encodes CASGPGGSGYGYTF. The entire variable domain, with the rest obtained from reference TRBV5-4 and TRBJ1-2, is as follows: ETGVTQSPTHLIKTRGQQVTLRCSSQSGHNTVSWYQQALGQGPQFIFQYYREEENGRGNFPPRFSGLQFPNYSSELNVNALELDDSALYLCASGPGGSGYGYTFGSGTRLTVV.

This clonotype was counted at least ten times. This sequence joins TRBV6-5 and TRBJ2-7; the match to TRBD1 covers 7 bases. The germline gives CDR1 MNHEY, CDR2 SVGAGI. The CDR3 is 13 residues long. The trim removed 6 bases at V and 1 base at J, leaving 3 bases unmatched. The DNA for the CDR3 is TGTGCCAGCAGACAGGGGATTTCCTACGAGCAGTACTTC. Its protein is CASRQGISYEQYF.

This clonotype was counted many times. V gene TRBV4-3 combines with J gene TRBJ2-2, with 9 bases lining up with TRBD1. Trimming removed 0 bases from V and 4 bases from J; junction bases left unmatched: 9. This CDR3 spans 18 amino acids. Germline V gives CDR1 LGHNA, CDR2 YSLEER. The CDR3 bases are TGCGCCAGCAGCCAAGATCAGGACAGGGGATCCCCCACCGGGGAGCTGTTTTTT. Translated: CASSQDQDRGSPTGELFF.

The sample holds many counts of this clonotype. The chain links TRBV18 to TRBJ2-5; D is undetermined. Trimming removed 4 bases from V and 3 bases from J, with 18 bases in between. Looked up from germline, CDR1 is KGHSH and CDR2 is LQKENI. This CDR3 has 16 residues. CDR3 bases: TGTGCCAGCTCACTTCCAGGTTTGGGATCGGAAGAGACCCAGTACTTC. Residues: CASSLPGLGSEETQYF.

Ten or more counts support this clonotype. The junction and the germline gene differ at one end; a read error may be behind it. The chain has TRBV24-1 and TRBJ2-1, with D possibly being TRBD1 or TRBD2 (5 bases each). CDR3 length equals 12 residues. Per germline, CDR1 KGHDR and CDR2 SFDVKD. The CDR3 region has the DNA TGTGCCACCAGTGATCCGGGGCCCAACAAGGTCTTC. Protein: CATSDPGPNKVF.

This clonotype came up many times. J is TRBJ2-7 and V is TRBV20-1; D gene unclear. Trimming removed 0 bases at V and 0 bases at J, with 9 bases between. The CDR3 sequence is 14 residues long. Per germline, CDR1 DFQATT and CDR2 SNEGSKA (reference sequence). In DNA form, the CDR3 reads TGCAGTGCTAGAGAGCATATCAGCTCCTACGAGCAGTACGTC. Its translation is CSAREHISSYEQYV.

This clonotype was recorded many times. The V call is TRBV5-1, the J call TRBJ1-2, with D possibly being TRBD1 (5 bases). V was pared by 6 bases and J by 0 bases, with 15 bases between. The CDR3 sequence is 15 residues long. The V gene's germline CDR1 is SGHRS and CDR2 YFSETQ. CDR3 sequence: CASTWGPSPNYGYTF. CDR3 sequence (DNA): TGCGCCAGCACCTGGGGCCCTTCCCCTAACTATGGCTACACCTTC.

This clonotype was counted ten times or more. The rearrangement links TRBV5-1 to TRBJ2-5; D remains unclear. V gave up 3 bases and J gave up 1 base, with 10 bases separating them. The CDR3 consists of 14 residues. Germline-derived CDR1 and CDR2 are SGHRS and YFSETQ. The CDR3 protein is CASSSGSTQETQYF. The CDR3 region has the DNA TGCGCCAGCAGCTCCGGAAGTACCCAAGAGACCCAGTACTTC.

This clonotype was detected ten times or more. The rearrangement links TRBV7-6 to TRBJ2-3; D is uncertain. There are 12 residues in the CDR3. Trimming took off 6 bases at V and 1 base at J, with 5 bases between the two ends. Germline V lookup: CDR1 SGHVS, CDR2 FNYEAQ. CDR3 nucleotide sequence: TGTGCCAGCAGTACCGGCACAGATACGCAGTATTTT. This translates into CASSTGTDTQYF.

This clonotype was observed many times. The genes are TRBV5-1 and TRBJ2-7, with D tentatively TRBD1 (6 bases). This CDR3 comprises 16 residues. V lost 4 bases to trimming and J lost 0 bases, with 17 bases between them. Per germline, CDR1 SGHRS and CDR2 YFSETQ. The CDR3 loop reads CASSPQGTVSSYEQYF. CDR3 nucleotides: TGCGCCAGCAGCCCGCAGGGGACGGTTAGCTCCTACGAGCAGTACTTC.

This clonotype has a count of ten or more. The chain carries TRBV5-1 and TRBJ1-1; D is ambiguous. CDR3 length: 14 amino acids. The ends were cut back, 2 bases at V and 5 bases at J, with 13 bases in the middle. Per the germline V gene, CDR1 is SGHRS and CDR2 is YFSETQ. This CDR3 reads CASSFVPLGTEAFF. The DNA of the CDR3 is TGCGCCAGCAGCTTCGTCCCTCTGGGGACTGAAGCTTTCTTT.

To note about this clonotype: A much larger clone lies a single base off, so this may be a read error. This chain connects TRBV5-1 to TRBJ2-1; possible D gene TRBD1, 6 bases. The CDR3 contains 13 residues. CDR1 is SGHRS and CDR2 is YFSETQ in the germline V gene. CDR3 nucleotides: TGCGCCAGCAGCTTACAGGGAAACAATGGGCAGTTCTTC. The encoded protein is CASSLQGNNGQFF.

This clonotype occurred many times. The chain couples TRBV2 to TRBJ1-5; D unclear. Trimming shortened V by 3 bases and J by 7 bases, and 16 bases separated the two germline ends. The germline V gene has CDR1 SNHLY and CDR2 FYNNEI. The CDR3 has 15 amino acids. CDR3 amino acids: CASSDATDPYQPQHF. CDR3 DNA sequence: TGTGCCAGCAGTGATGCAACAGATCCTTACCAGCCCCAGCATTTT.

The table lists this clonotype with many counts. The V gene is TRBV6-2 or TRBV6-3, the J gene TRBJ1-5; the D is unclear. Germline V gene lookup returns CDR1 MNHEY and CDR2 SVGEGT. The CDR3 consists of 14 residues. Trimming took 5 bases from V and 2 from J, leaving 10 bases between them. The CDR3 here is CASSLYSGNQPQHF. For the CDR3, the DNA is TGTGCCAGCAGTCTATACAGCGGCAATCAGCCCCAGCATTTT.

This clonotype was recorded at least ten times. For the CDR3, the DNA is TGTGCCAGCAGCGCGATCCGGGACAGGGGGACTGAAGCTTTCTTT. Translated: CASSAIRDRGTEAFF. The V and J genes are TRBV7-6 and TRBJ1-1; TRBD1 matches at 11 bases. CDR1 is SGHVS, CDR2 FNYEAQ, per germline. J gave up 5 bases and V 5 bases, and 7 bases lay outside the gene matches. This CDR3 has 15 residues.

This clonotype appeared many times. CDR3 coding DNA: TGCGCCAGCAGCACCGACAACTATGGCTACACCTTC. Translated, it gives CASSTDNYGYTF. This sequence joins TRBV5-1 and TRBJ1-2; D ambiguous. The CDR3 has 12 amino acids. Trimming cost V 4 bases and J 2 bases, with 6 bases left between them. Germline-derived CDR1 and CDR2 are SGHRS and YFSETQ.

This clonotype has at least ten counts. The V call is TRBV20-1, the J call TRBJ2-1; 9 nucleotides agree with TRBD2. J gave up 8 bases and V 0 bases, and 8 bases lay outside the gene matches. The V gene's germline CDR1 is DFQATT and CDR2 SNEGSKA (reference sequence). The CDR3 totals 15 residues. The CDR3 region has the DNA TGCAGTGCTAGAGATCCCAGCGGGGGGCTCTATGAGCAGTTCTTC. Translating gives CSARDPSGGLYEQFF.

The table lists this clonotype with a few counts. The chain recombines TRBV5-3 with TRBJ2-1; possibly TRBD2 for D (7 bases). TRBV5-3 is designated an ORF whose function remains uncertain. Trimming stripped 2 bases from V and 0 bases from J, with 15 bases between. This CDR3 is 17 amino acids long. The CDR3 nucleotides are TGTGCCAGAAGCTTAGGGCCGGGGGGCAGCTCCTACAATGAGCAGTTCTTC. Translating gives CARSLGPGGSSYNEQFF.

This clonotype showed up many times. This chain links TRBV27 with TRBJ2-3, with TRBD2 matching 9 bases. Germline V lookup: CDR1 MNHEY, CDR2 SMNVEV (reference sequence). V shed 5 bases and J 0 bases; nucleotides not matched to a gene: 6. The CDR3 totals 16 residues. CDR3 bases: TGTGCCAGCAGTCAGACTAGCGGAACTAGCACAGATACGCAGTATTTT. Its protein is CASSQTSGTSTDTQYF.

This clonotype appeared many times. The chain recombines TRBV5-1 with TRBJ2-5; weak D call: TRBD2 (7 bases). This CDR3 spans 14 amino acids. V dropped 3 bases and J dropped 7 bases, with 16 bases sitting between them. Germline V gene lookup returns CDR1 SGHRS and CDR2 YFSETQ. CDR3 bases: TGCGCCAGCAGCTCGGGAGGCACGGGGGCGACCCAGTACTTC. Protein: CASSSGGTGATQYF.

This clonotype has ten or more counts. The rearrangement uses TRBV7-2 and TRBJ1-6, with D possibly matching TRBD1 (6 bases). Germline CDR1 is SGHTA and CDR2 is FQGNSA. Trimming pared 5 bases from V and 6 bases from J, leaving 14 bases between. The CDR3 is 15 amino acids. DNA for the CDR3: TGTGCCAGCAGCATGAGGGGGGGAGGTAATTCACCCCTCCACTTT. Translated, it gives CASSMRGGGNSPLHF.

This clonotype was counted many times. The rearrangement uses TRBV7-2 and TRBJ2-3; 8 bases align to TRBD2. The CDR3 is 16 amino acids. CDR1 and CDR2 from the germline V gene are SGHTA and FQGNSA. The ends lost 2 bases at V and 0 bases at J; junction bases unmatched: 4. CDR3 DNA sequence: TGTGCCAGCAGCTTATGGCGGGGGGTTAGCACAGATACGCAGTATTTT. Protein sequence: CASSLWRGVSTDTQYF.

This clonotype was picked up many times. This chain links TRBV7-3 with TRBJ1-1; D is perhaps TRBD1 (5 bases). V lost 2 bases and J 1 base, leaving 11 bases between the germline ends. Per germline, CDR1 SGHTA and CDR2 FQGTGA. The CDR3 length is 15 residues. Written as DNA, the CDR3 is TGTGCCAGCAGCTTATTGGGGGACGGGAACACTGAAGCTTTCTTT. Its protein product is CASSLLGDGNTEAFF.

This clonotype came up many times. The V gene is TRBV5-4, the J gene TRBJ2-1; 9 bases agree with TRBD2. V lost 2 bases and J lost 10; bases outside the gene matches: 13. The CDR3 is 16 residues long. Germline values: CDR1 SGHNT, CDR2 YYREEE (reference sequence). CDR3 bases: TGTGCCAGCAGCTTCCCTGGGATTAGCGGGGGTAGGGAGCAGTTCTTC. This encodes CASSFPGISGGREQFF.

Here the CDR3 DNA reads TGTGCCAGCAGGCCGGGACAGGGTGTTGGGGAGCTGTTTTTT. It yields the protein CASRPGQGVGELFF. The chain recombines TRBV12-3 or TRBV12-4 with TRBJ2-2, with 9 bases matching TRBD1. The CDR3 extends over 14 amino acids. V gave up 6 bases and J gave up 8 bases; unmatched junction bases: 7.

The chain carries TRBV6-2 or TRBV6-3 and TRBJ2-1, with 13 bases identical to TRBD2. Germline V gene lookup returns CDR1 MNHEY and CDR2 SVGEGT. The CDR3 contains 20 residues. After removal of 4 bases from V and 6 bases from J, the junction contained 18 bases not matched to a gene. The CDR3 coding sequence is TGTGCCAGCAGTTCCCAAGAACTAGCGGGGGGGCCGGGCTCGTCCAATGAGCAGTTCTTC. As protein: CASSSQELAGGPGSSNEQFF.

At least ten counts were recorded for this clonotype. The CDR3 reads CASSLTSGQGNIQYF. For the CDR3, the DNA is TGTGCCAGCAGCCTGACTAGCGGGCAAGGAAACATTCAGTACTTC. V is TRBV5-6 and J is TRBJ2-4; TRBD2 matches 10 bases. The germline V gene has CDR1 SGHDT and CDR2 YYEEEE. This CDR3 spans 15 amino acids. After removal of 4 bases from V and 6 bases from J, the junction contained 7 bases not matched to a gene.

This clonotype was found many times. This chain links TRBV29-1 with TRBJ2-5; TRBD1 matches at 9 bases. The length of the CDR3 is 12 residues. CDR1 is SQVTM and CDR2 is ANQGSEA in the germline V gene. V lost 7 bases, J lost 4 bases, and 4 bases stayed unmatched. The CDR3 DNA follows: TGCAGCGCCGGACAGGGGTTAGAGACCCAGTACTTC. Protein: CSAGQGLETQYF.

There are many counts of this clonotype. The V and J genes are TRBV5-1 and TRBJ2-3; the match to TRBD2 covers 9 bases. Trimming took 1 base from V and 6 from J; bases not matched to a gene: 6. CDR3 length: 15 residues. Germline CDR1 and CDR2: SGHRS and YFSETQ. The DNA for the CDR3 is TGCGCCAGCAGCTTGCGGCGGGGGGGCCCCGATACGCAGTATTTT. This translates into CASSLRRGGPDTQYF.